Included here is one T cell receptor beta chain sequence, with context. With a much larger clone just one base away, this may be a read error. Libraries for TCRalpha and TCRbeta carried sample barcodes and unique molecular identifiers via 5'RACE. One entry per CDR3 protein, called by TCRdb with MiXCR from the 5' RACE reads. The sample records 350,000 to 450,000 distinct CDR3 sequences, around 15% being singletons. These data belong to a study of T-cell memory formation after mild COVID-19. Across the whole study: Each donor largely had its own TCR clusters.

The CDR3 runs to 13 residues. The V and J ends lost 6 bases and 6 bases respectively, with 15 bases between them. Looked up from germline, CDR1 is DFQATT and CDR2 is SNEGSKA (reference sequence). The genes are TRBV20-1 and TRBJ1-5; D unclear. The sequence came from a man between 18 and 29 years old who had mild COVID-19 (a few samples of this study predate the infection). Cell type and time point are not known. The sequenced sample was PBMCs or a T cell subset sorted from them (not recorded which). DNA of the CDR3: TGCAGTGCGATTGTCCTGGGCAGTCAGCCCCAGCATTTT. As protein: CSAIVLGSQPQHF.